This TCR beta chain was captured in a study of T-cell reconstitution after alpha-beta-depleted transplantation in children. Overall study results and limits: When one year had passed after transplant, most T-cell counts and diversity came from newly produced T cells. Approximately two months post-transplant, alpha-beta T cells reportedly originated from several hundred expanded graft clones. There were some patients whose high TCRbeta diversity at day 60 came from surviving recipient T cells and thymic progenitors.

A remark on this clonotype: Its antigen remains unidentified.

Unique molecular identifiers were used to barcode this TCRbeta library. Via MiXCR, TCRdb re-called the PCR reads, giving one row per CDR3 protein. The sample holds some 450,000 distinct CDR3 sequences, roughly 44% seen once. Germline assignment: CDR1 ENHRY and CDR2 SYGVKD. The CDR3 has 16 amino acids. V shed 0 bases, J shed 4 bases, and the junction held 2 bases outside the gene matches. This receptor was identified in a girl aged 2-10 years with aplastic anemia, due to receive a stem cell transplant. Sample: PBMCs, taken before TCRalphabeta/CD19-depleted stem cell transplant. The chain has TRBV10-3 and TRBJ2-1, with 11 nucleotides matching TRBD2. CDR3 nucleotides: TGTGCCATCAGTGAGTCTACTAGCGGGGGTTACAATGAGCAGTTCTTC. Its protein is CAISESTSGGYNEQFF.